This entry concerns a single T cell receptor (beta chain). The sort gate was single viable CD3+CD4+CD8-CD45RO+ cells for memory CD4+ T cells. This sample stems from a study of memory CD4+ T cells and cytomegalovirus serostatus. Data came from immunoSEQ multiplex PCR; TCRdb stores just in-frame clones and leaves some out. There are 35,000 to 55,000 clones in the sample; around 82% occur only once, and 0.75% to 1% lies in the top ten. Trimming removed 3 bases from V and 2 bases from J; junction bases left unmatched: 8. The CDR3 covers 17 residues. From germline, CDR1 is SGHTA and CDR2 FQGNSA. The TCR was taken from an adult in good health and CMV-seronegative. The specimen sequenced was memory CD4+ T cells from blood. The rearrangement uses TRBV7-2 and TRBJ2-1; 9 positions agree with TRBD2. CDR3 sequence: CASSLGGGARTYNEQFF. CDR3 in DNA: TGTGCCAGCAGCTTGGGCGGGGGGGCCAGAACCTACAATGAGCAGTTCTTC.